This entry describes one TCR beta chain. This record comes from a study of Ad26.COV2.S vaccination and SARS-CoV-2 variants. Turning to the study itself: Vaccine-arm donor from the placebo-controlled COV1001 Ad26.COV2.S trial.

Treatment here: 19 received Ad26.COV2.S at low or high dose, single or two shots; about five received placebo; per-sample allocation not given. All samples were drawn on day 63, counting from the first vaccine or placebo injection. Here immunoSEQ multiplex PCR was the method, and the copy in TCRdb shows in-frame clones only, minus some. The data hold 380,000 or so clones, with about 88% observed a single time. Trimming cost V 1 base and J 5 bases; bases outside gene matches: 6. The germline V gene has CDR1 SEHNR and CDR2 FQNEAQ (reference sequence). This CDR3 is built from 15 residues. The TCR was taken from a person between 18 and 60 years old who received the Ad26.COV2.S COVID-19 vaccine or a placebo. V is TRBV7-9 and J is TRBJ2-5; 8 nucleotides align to TRBD2. Specimen: peripheral blood, collected in a trial of Ad26.COV2.S vaccine versus placebo. Here the CDR3 DNA reads TGTGCCAGCAGCTTAGACGGCGGGGGGCTCGAGACCCAGTACTTC. Protein sequence: CASSLDGGGLETQYF.